Listed here are 11 T cell receptor beta chains from one sample, sequenced in a study of CD8+ T cells in alopecia areata. Following RNA extraction, reverse transcription yielded cDNA that acted as the sequencing template. Profiled with immunoSEQ multiplex PCR; TCRdb holds only in-frame clones, not every one. The sample records 140,000 or so clones, more than 55% being singletons. The sequenced sample was CD8+ T cells sorted from blood. The receptors here all came from a human donor in good health.

This clone has more than one count but fewer than ten. This chain uses TRBV29-1 with TRBJ1-2; no reliable D call. This CDR3 region has 11 residues. With 4 bases removed from V and 8 bases from J, the gap between germline ends came to 11 bases. Germline CDR1 and CDR2: SQVTM and ANQGSEA. CDR3 sequence reads: CSVADRRGYTF. CDR3 nucleotide sequence: TGCAGCGTTGCAGACCGGCGGGGCTACACCTTC. Full variable domain (outside the CDR3, taken from reference TRBV29-1 and TRBJ1-2): SAVISQKPSRDICQRGTSLTIQCQVDSQVTMMFWYRQQPGQSLTLIATANQGSEATYESGFVIDKFPISRPNLTFSTLTVSNMSPEDSSIYLCSVADRRGYTFGSGTRLTVV.

This clone has just a few counts. The chain is built from TRBV29-1 and TRBJ2-7; D might be TRBD2 (6 bases). Germline CDR1 and CDR2: SQVTM and ANQGSEA. This CDR3 has 13 amino acids. The CDR3 reads CSSGGPGTYEQYF. CDR3 coding DNA: TGCAGTTCCGGGGGACCAGGGACCTACGAGCAGTACTTC.

This clone has only a few counts. The rearrangement links TRBV29-1 to TRBJ2-5, with TRBD2 matching 8 bases. The CDR3 covers 14 residues. Trimming took 1 base from V and 4 from J; bases not matched to a gene: 5. Germline V CDR1 and CDR2: SQVTM, ANQGSEA. CDR3 nucleotide sequence: TGCAGCGTTGAAGTCGGACTAGCTACAGAGACCCAGTACTTC. This encodes CSVEVGLATETQYF. The variable domain in full, with the rest retrieved from reference TRBV29-1 and TRBJ2-5, is SAVISQKPSRDICQRGTSLTIQCQVDSQVTMMFWYRQQPGQSLTLIATANQGSEATYESGFVIDKFPISRPNLTFSTLTVSNMSPEDSSIYLCSVEVGLATETQYFGPGTRLLVL.

The rearrangement joins TRBV29-1 to TRBJ2-1, with 9 bases lining up with TRBD1. V shed 4 bases and J 6 bases; nucleotides not matched to a gene: 10. The CDR3 sequence is 15 residues long. The germline CDR1 and CDR2 sequences are SQVTM and ANQGSEA. The CDR3 region is CSVGAWDREGNEQFF. DNA of the CDR3: TGCAGCGTTGGAGCCTGGGACAGGGAGGGCAATGAGCAGTTCTTC.

The V gene is TRBV4-1, the J gene TRBJ2-3; TRBD1 agrees at 7 bases. V dropped 4 bases and J dropped 2; count of bases not matched to a gene: 6. Germline values: CDR1 MGHRA, CDR2 YSYEKL. This CDR3 is 15 amino acids long. The CDR3 sequence: CASSPGTVPTDTQYF. The DNA for the CDR3 is TGCGCCAGCAGCCCTGGGACAGTCCCCACAGATACGCAGTATTTT.

This chain joins TRBV4-2 and TRBJ2-7, with TRBD2 identical over 11 bases. Looked up from germline, CDR1 is LGHNA and CDR2 is YNFKEQ. This CDR3 contains 17 residues. V lost 1 base to trimming and J lost 3 bases; unmatched junction nucleotides: 8. The DNA for the CDR3 is TGTGCCAGCAGCCAAGCCTATCCTAGCGGGAGGAACTACGAGCAGTACTTC. Its translation is CASSQAYPSGRNYEQYF.

Here the CDR3 DNA reads TGTGCCTGGACCACAGGGGTAGGAAACACCATATATTTT. Its translation is CAWTTGVGNTIYF. This chain uses TRBV30 with TRBJ1-3, with 7 nucleotides matching TRBD1. Germline V lookup: CDR1 GTSNPN, CDR2 SVGIG (reference sequence). The trim removed 4 bases at V and 4 bases at J, leaving 4 bases unmatched. The CDR3 extends over 13 amino acids.

The chain carries TRBV27 and TRBJ2-7; no reliable D call. Per germline, CDR1 MNHEY and CDR2 SMNVEV (reference sequence). Between the trimmed V and J ends, which lost 0 bases and 5 bases, there was a span of 11 bases. The CDR3 runs 14 residues. The CDR3 protein is CASSLSPLGNEQYF. The CDR3 DNA reads TGTGCCAGCAGTTTATCCCCATTGGGAAACGAGCAGTACTTC.

This clone has a handful of counts. The J gene is TRBJ2-7, the V gene TRBV18; D not certain. Trimming stripped 0 bases from V and 12 bases from J, with 6 bases between. Germline CDR1 and CDR2: KGHSH and LQKENI. The CDR3 is 10 amino acids. Here the CDR3 DNA reads TGTGCCAGCTCACCACCGTTACGGTACTTC. It specifies CASSPPLRYF.

The V call is TRBV2, the J call TRBJ2-5; possible D gene TRBD2, 6 bases. Germline V gene lookup returns CDR1 SNHLY and CDR2 FYNNEI. V was trimmed by 7 bases and J by 5 bases, leaving 11 bases between them. The CDR3 is 12 amino acids. Here the CDR3 reads CASNSGEETQYF. CDR3 in DNA: TGTGCCAGCAACTCGGGAGAGGAGACCCAGTACTTC.

The V gene is TRBV15, the J gene TRBJ2-7; D call uncertain. This CDR3 is 17 amino acids long. Trimming removed 0 bases at V and 5 bases at J, with 20 bases between. Germline V gene sequence: CDR1 LNHNV, CDR2 YYDKDF (reference sequence). The CDR3 DNA reads as TGTGCCACCAGCAGAGATGGTCCGACGAATCCTGGGGACGAGCAGTACTTC. Translation: CATSRDGPTNPGDEQYF.